This is a list of T cell receptor beta chains from one sample in a study of blood T cells in healthy people across ages. TCRdb redid the calling of the 5' RACE reads with MiXCR, one entry per CDR3 protein. The table lists approximately 780,000 distinct CDR3 sequences, 20% to 30% of them singletons. The same data also contributed to another study, on T cells of mothers and their children.

The sequencing input was blood. These receptors all stem from a boy younger than 18 in good health. Both conserved end residues are part of each CDR3. D genes are given only for firm matches. Where a row states a size, it is once, few, many or the class of an expanded clone; other rows omit it.

V gene	clone size	D gene	J gene	CDR3 protein	CDR3 DNA
TRBV12-3/TRBV12-4	few	.	TRBJ2-3	CASSSVAGASDTQYF	TGTGCCAGCAGTTCCGTGGCGGGGGCTTCAGATACGCAGTATTTT
TRBV5-1	.	TRBD2	TRBJ2-7	CASCSGEDYEQYF	TGCGCCAGCTGTAGCGGGGAGGACTACGAGCAGTACTTC
TRBV27	.	.	TRBJ2-5	CASSSLLDNAPETQYF	TGTGCCAGCAGCTCCCTTCTGGACAACGCGCCAGAGACCCAGTACTTC
TRBV9	.	.	TRBJ2-1	CASSLEGGGNEQFF	TGTGCCAGCAGCTTAGAAGGAGGGGGCAATGAGCAGTTCTTC
TRBV12-3/TRBV12-4	few	.	TRBJ2-2	CASSLTTGFPGELFF	TGTGCCAGCAGTTTAACCACAGGGTTCCCCGGGGAGCTGTTTTTT
TRBV12-3/TRBV12-4	.	TRBD1	TRBJ1-4	CASSAGGPNEKLFF	TGTGCCAGCAGTGCAGGGGGCCCAAATGAAAAACTGTTTTTT
TRBV12-5	few	.	TRBJ1-2	CASGGDRSYGYTF	TGTGCTAGTGGTGGGGACCGGAGCTATGGCTACACCTTC
TRBV18	few	.	TRBJ2-5	CASSPMKLNQETQYF	TGTGCCAGCTCACCGATGAAGCTGAACCAAGAGACCCAGTACTTC
TRBV7-9	.	.	TRBJ2-3	CASSLDRSPDTQYF	TGTGCCAGCAGCTTGGACAGAAGCCCAGATACGCAGTACTTT
TRBV12-3/TRBV12-4	few	.	TRBJ2-2	CASSFYRRGLGRTGELFF	TGTGCCAGCAGTTTCTATCGAAGAGGATTGGGGAGAACCGGGGAGCTGTTTTTT
TRBV5-1	.	.	TRBJ2-6	CASSFPGDAGANVLTF	TGCGCCAGCAGCTTTCCAGGGGATGCAGGGGCCAACGTCCTGACTTTC
TRBV12-3/TRBV12-4	few	TRBD1	TRBJ1-1	CASSAGGETEAFF	TGTGCCAGCAGTGCAGGGGGCGAGACTGAAGCTTTCTTT
TRBV9	few	.	TRBJ2-1	CASSLTMGHEQFF	TGTGCCAGCAGCTTAACGATGGGCCACGAGCAGTTCTTC
TRBV5-6	few	.	TRBJ1-2	CASSFGQNLFGGYTF	TGTGCCAGCAGCTTCGGACAGAACCTATTCGGCGGCTACACCTTC
TRBV2	.	TRBD1	TRBJ1-4	CVSRTETGRGEEKLFF	TGTGTCAGCAGGACGGAGACAGGGAGGGGTGAGGAAAAACTGTTTTTT
TRBV11-2	once	.	TRBJ2-5	CASSAPGLAPVQETQYF	TGTGCCAGCAGCGCGCCGGGGCTAGCGCCAGTCCAAGAGACCCAGTACTTC
TRBV9	.	.	TRBJ1-2	CASSVGGANGYTF	TGTGCCAGCAGCGTAGGCGGGGCCAATGGCTACACCTTC
TRBV6-5	few	.	TRBJ2-1	CASSYNIPDLASSYNEQFF	TGTGCCAGCAGTTACAATATACCTGACTTGGCGAGCTCCTACAATGAGCAGTTCTTC
TRBV5-1	.	.	TRBJ1-4	CASSLNRDLTSGSRKLFF	TGCGCCAGCAGCTTAAACAGGGATTTGACCTCAGGAAGTCGTAAACTGTTTTTT
TRBV15	.	.	TRBJ1-2	CATSRDTGGSYGYTF	TGTGCCACCAGCAGAGATACGGGGGGGAGCTATGGCTACACCTTC
TRBV27	.	.	TRBJ2-7	CASSLSPSYSYEQYF	TGTGCCAGCAGTTTATCCCCCAGTTACTCCTACGAGCAGTACTTC
TRBV29-1	.	.	TRBJ2-1	CSVGDSWAIPNEQFF	TGCAGCGTTGGGGACTCTTGGGCGATACCAAATGAGCAGTTCTTC
TRBV28	few	TRBD1	TRBJ2-1	CASSSTGINEQFF	TGTGCCAGCAGCTCGACAGGGATCAATGAGCAGTTCTTC
TRBV4-1	.	TRBD1	TRBJ2-7	CASSPTPGTDYEQYF	TGCGCCAGCAGCCCCACGCCCGGGACAGACTACGAGCAGTACTTC
TRBV27	.	TRBD1	TRBJ1-5	CASSLFYRTGGNQPQHF	TGTGCCAGCAGTTTATTTTATAGGACAGGGGGCAATCAGCCCCAGCATTTT
TRBV29-1	.	.	TRBJ1-2	CSVEPATRGGYTF	TGCAGCGTTGAGCCCGCGACCAGGGGCGGCTACACCTTC
TRBV29-1	.	TRBD1	TRBJ2-5	CSVTDRAETQYF	TGCAGCGTAACGGACAGGGCAGAGACCCAGTACTTC
TRBV12-3/TRBV12-4	.	.	TRBJ2-7	CASSLGSGADYEQYF	TGTGCCAGCAGTTTAGGGTCAGGGGCGGACTACGAGCAGTACTTC
TRBV20-1	.	TRBD2	TRBJ2-7	CSARDPRGGNEQYF	TGCAGTGCTAGAGATCCCCGGGGGGGGAACGAGCAGTACTTC
TRBV25-1	.	.	TRBJ2-5	CASKAPGRGHETQYF	TGTGCCAGCAAAGCCCCGGGGAGGGGGCACGAGACCCAGTACTTC
TRBV7-2	.	.	TRBJ2-1	CASEGPDAEQFF	TGTGCCAGCGAGGGTCCGGACGCTGAGCAGTTCTTC
TRBV20-1	.	TRBD2	TRBJ2-2	CSARDERGGNTGELFF	TGCAGTGCTAGAGATGAGCGGGGGGGCAATACCGGGGAGCTGTTTTTT
TRBV12-3/TRBV12-4	.	TRBD2	TRBJ2-1	CASSYSGGANEQFF	TGTGCCAGCAGTTATAGCGGGGGGGCCAATGAGCAGTTCTTC
TRBV5-1	few	TRBD2	TRBJ2-5	CASSFRLAGNKETQYF	TGCGCCAGCAGCTTTCGGCTAGCGGGAAACAAAGAGACCCAGTACTTC
TRBV12-3/TRBV12-4	.	TRBD2	TRBJ2-1	CASSSWTSGKYNEQFF	TGTGCCAGCAGTTCCTGGACTAGCGGGAAGTACAATGAGCAGTTCTTC
TRBV6-5	few	.	TRBJ1-2	CASSYSYREGPNYGYTF	TGTGCCAGCAGTTACTCCTACAGGGAGGGACCTAACTATGGCTACACCTTC
TRBV12-5	.	.	TRBJ2-1	CASARPAANEQFF	TGTGCTAGTGCCCGACCCGCAGCCAATGAGCAGTTCTTC
TRBV7-6	few	TRBD2	TRBJ2-1	CASSLSTSGGNEQFF	TGTGCCAGCAGCTTATCGACTAGCGGGGGCAATGAGCAGTTCTTC
TRBV7-9	.	.	TRBJ1-4	CASSLAGRLNEKLFF	TGTGCCAGCAGCTTAGCCGGTCGGCTTAATGAAAAACTGTTTTTT
TRBV5-1	few	.	TRBJ2-7	CASSFQGGTYEQYF	TGCGCCAGCAGCTTTCAGGGAGGCACCTACGAGCAGTACTTC
TRBV10-3	few	TRBD1	TRBJ2-7	CAIRDRGYEQYF	TGTGCCATCAGGGACAGGGGCTACGAGCAGTACTTC